These 8 T cell receptor beta chains share one sample of origin, sequenced in a study of T cell responses to AZD1222 COVID-19 vaccine. Here immunoSEQ multiplex PCR was the method, and the copy in TCRdb shows in-frame clones only, minus some. In the table there are under 150,000 clones, approximately 83% of which are singletons. Sequencing used peripheral blood, obtained on day 0 of MenACWY control vaccination. These receptors were taken from an adult in good health.

J is TRBJ1-3 and V is TRBV19; D unresolved. Germline lookup yields CDR1 LNHDA and CDR2 SQIVND (reference sequence). V was shortened by 10 bases and J by 2 bases, with 18 bases between the two germline ends. There are 15 residues in the CDR3. CDR3 loop: CATLPTWGAGNTIYF. CDR3 DNA sequence: TGTGCCACGCTACCGACCTGGGGTGCTGGAAACACCATATATTTT.

J is TRBJ1-5 and V is TRBV18; 8 bases fit TRBD1. The trim removed 6 bases at V and 1 base at J, leaving 2 bases unmatched. The germline gives CDR1 KGHSH, CDR2 LQKENI. The CDR3 loop spans 14 amino acids. The CDR3 nucleotides are TGTGCCAGCTCCGGGACAGGAAGCAATCAGCCCCAGCATTTT. It codes for CASSGTGSNQPQHF.

This chain joins TRBV7-3 and TRBJ1-1, with D unresolved. CDR3 length: 13 residues. The V gene's germline CDR1 is SGHTA and CDR2 FQGTGA. Trimming stripped 5 bases from V and 1 base from J, with 8 bases between. This chain's CDR3 is CASSKLRNTEAFF. The CDR3 DNA reads TGTGCCAGCAGCAAATTGCGGAACACTGAAGCTTTCTTT. The full variable domain, with the rest looked up from reference TRBV7-3 and TRBJ1-1, is GAGVSQTPSNKVTEKGKYVELRCDPISGHTALYWYRQSLGQGPEFLIYFQGTGAADDSGLPNDRFFAVRPEGSVSTLKIQRTERGDSAVYLCASSKLRNTEAFFGQGTRLTVV.

The chain joins TRBV4-2 to TRBJ1-2; 7 nucleotides agree with TRBD1. Germline V lookup: CDR1 LGHNA, CDR2 YNFKEQ. J gave up 8 bases and V 1 base, and 10 bases lay outside the gene matches. The CDR3 extends over 15 amino acids. CDR3 residues: CASSQVGRGAQGYTF. In nucleotides, the CDR3 is TGTGCCAGCAGCCAAGTCGGCAGGGGGGCGCAGGGCTACACCTTC.

This sequence joins TRBV6-2 or TRBV6-3 and TRBJ2-3, with 9 bases identical to TRBD2. This CDR3 is built from 17 residues. The germline CDR1 and CDR2 sequences are MNHEY and SVGEGT. V trimming: 2 bases; J trimming: 1 base; junction bases outside the gene matches: 7. CDR3 in DNA: TGTGCCAGCAGTTACGGGGTGCCTAGCGGGGGCACAGATACGCAGTATTTT. Encoded protein: CASSYGVPSGGTDTQYF.

This chain links TRBV7-8 with TRBJ1-5; D possibly corresponds to TRBD1 (5 bases). Trimming took off 3 bases at V and 5 bases at J, with 14 bases between the two ends. Germline lookup yields CDR1 SGHVS and CDR2 FQNEAQ. The CDR3 length is 15 residues. The CDR3 reads CASSLSGLGDQPQHF. For the CDR3, the DNA is TGTGCCAGCAGCTTGTCAGGGTTAGGGGATCAGCCCCAGCATTTT.

The rearrangement joins TRBV18 to TRBJ2-7; D is ambiguous. The CDR3 length is 15 residues. Deletions cut 3 bases from V and 1 base from J, with 13 bases between. Germline V gene data show CDR1 as KGHSH and CDR2 as LQKENI. In DNA form, the CDR3 reads TGTGCCAGCTCACCGCCCCGGGCAGAGTCCTACGAGCAGTACTTC. Translation: CASSPPRAESYEQYF.

The genes are TRBV2 and TRBJ1-2; no reliable D call. CDR3 length equals 11 residues. The germline gives CDR1 SNHLY, CDR2 FYNNEI. V lost 3 bases, J lost 6 bases, and 5 bases lay in between. The CDR3 loop reads CASSDPDGYTF. The CDR3 DNA reads as TGTGCCAGCAGTGACCCGGATGGCTACACCTTC.